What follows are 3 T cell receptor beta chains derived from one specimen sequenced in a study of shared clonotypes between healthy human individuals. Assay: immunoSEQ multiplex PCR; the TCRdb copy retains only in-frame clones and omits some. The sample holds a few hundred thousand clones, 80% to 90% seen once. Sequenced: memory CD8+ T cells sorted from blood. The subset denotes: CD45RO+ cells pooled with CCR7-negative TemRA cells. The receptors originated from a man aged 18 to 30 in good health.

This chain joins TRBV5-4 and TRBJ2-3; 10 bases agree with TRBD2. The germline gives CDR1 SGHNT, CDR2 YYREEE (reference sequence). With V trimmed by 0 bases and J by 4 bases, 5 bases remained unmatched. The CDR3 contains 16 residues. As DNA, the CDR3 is TGTGCCAGCAGCTTGGCCCTAGCGGGGGCGGCAGATACGCAGTATTTT. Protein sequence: CASSLALAGAADTQYF.

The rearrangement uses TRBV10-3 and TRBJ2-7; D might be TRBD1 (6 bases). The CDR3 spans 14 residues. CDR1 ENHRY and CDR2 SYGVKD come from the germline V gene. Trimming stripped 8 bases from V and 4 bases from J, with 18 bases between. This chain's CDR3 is CAIASSGAPYEQYF. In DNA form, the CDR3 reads TGTGCCATCGCCAGCTCAGGGGCCCCGTACGAGCAGTACTTC.

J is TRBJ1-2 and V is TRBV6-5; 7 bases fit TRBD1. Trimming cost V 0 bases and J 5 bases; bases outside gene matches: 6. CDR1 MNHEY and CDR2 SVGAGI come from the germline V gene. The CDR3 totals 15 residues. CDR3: CASSYSEGASYGYTF. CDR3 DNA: TGTGCCAGCAGTTACTCGGAGGGGGCAAGTTATGGCTACACCTTC.